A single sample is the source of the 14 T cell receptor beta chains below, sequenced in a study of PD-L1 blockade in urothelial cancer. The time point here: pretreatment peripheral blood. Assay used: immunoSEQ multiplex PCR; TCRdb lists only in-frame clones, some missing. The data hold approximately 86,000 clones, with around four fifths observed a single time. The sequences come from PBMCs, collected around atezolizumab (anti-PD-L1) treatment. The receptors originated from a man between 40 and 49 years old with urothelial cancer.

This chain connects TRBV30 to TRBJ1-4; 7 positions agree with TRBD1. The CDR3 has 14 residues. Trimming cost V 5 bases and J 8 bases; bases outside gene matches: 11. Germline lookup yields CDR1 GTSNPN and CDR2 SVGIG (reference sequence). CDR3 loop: CAWDHDREDEKLFF. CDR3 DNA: TGTGCCTGGGACCACGACAGGGAGGACGAAAAACTGTTTTTT.

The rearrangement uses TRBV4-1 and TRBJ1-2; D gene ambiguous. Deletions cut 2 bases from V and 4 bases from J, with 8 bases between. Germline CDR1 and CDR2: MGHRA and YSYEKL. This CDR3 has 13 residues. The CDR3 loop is CASSQKHFYGYTF. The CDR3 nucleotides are TGCGCCAGCAGCCAAAAACATTTCTATGGCTACACCTTC.

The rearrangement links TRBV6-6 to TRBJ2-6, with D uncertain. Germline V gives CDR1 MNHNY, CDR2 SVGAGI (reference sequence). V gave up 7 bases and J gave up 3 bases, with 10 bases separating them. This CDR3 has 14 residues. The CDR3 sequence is CASTHGLGANVLTF. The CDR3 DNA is TGTGCCAGCACTCACGGTCTTGGGGCCAACGTCCTGACTTTC.

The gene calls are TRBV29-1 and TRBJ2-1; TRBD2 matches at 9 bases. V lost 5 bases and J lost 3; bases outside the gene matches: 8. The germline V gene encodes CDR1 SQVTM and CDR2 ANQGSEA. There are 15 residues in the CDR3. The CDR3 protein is CSVPGLAFLYNEQFF. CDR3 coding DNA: TGCAGCGTTCCGGGACTAGCCTTTCTCTACAATGAGCAGTTCTTC.

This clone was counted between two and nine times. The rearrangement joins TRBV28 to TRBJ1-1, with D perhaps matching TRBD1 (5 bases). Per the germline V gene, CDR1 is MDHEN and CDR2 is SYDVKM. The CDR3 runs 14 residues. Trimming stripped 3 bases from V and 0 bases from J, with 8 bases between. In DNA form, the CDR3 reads TGTGCCAGCAGTTTGACAGTCCTGAACACTGAAGCTTTCTTT. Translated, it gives CASSLTVLNTEAFF.

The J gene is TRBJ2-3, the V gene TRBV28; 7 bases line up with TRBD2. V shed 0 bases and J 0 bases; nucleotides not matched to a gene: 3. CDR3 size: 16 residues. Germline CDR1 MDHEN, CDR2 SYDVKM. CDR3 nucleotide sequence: TGTGCCAGCAGTTTATGGGGGGGAGGGAGCACAGATACGCAGTATTTT. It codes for CASSLWGGGSTDTQYF.

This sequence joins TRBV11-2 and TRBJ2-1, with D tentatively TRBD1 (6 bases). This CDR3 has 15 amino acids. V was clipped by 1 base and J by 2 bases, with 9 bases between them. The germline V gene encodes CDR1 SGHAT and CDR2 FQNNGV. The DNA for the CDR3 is TGTGCCAGCAGCTTAGGAGGGACAACCTACAATGAGCAGTTCTTC. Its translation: CASSLGGTTYNEQFF.

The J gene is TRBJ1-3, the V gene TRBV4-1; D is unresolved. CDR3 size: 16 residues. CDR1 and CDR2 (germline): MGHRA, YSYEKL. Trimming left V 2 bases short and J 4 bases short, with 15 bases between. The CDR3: CASSQPSAGRGNTIYF. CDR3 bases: TGCGCCAGCAGCCAACCCAGCGCCGGTCGGGGAAACACCATATATTTT.

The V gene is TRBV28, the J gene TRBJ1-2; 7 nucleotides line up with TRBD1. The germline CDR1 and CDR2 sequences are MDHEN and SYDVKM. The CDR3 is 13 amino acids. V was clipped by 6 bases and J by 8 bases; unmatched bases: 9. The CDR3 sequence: CASSPGTAWGYTF. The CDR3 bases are TGTGCCAGCAGCCCCGGGACAGCCTGGGGCTACACCTTC.

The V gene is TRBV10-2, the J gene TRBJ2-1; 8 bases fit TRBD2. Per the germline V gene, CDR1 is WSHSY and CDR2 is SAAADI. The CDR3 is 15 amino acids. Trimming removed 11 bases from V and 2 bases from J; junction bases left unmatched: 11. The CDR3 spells CASGASGLTYNEQFF. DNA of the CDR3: TGCGCCTCCGGGGCTAGCGGGTTGACCTACAATGAGCAGTTCTTC.

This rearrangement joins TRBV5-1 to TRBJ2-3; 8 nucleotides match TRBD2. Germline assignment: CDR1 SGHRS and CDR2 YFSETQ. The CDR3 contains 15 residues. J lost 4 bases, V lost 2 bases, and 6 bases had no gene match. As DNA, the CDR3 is TGCGCCAGCAGCTTAGGAGCGGGAGCTCCAGATACGCAGTATTTT. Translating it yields CASSLGAGAPDTQYF.

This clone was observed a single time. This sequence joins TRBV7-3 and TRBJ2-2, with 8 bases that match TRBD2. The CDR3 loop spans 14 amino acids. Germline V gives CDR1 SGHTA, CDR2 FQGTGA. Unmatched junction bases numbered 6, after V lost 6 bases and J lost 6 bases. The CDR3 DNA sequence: TGTGCCAGCAGATCAGCGGGAGTCGCCGGGGAGCTGTTTTTT. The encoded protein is CASRSAGVAGELFF. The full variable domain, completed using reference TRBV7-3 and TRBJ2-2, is GAGVSQTPSNKVTEKGKYVELRCDPISGHTALYWYRQSLGQGPEFLIYFQGTGAADDSGLPNDRFFAVRPEGSVSTLKIQRTERGDSAVYLCASRSAGVAGELFFGEGSRLTVL.

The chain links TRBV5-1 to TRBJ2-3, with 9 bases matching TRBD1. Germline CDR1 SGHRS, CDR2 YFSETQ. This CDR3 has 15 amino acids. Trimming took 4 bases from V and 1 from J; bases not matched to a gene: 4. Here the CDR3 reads CASSRGQGGTDTQYF. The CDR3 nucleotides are TGCGCCAGCAGCCGGGGACAGGGAGGCACAGATACGCAGTATTTT. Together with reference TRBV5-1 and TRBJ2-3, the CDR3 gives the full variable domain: KAGVTQTPRYLIKTRGQQVTLSCSPISGHRSVSWYQQTPGQGLQFLFEYFSETQRNKGNFPGRFSGRQFSNSRSEMNVSTLELGDSALYLCASSRGQGGTDTQYFGPGTRLTVL.

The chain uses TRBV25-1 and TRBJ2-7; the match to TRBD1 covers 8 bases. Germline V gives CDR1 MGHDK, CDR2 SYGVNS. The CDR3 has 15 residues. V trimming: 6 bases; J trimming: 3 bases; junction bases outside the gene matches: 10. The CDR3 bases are TGTGCCAGCAGAAAGACAGGGGTGAAGGTCTACGAGCAGTACTTC. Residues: CASRKTGVKVYEQYF.